Below, one T cell receptor beta chain is given with its context. In the study's own analysis: It was from reference gene primer amplification that nucleated cell counts were estimated. Profiled with immunoSEQ multiplex PCR; TCRdb holds only in-frame clones, not every one. V and J calls plus clone size are reproduced from that table; the DNA served to infer D and trimming. This table has some 140,000 clones, almost 85% appearing once. CDR1 is SGHRS, CDR2 YFSETQ, per germline. This CDR3 has 12 amino acids. Deletions cut 1 base from V and 6 bases from J, with 7 bases between. The data originate from a study of blood T cell repertoires in COVID-19.

The TCR sequence derives from a man in his forties or fifties with acute COVID-19. Sequenced input: PBMCs or T cells enriched from blood (not recorded which). The rearrangement joins TRBV5-1 to TRBJ1-2; D gene unclear. CDR3 nucleotide sequence: TGCGCCAGCAGCTTGTCGACAAATGGCTACACCTTC. It translates to CASSLSTNGYTF.